This entry is about one T cell receptor (beta chain). Tumor or blood genomic DNA was sequenced, with inputs of about 550 ng to 6,004 ng. The data were obtained in a study of T cells in tumors after PD-1 blockade. Study-level background: Excluded were patients with checkpoint blockade, immunosuppressants, or radiotherapy or other anti-cancer therapy within 4 weeks.

Trimming left V 0 bases short and J 10 bases short, with 16 bases between. This CDR3 spans 15 amino acids. CDR1 is LNHNV, CDR2 YYDKDF, per germline (reference sequence). TCRdb keeps only in-frame clones here, not all; method: immunoSEQ multiplex PCR. Of 60,000 or so clones listed, about four fifths are singletons. Sample: PBMCs, taken before anti-PD-1 treatment. The TCR sequence derives from a human donor with basal cell carcinoma. This chain links TRBV15 with TRBJ2-1; no firm D call. For the CDR3, the DNA is TGTGCCACCAGCAGAGATGACCGGACCCCTCGGGAGCAGTTCTTC. As protein: CATSRDDRTPREQFF.